This T cell receptor beta chain stems from a study of blood T cell repertoires in COVID-19. For the study at large: Both acute and convalescent COVID-19 samples were obtained from the United States, Italy and Spain. In each case, the material was cDNA or gDNA derived from T cells, B-cell-depleted T cells, or PBMCs.

The table lists this clone with a count of one. Authors' processing steps: Nucleated cell counts were estimated from reference gene primer amplification. Method: immunoSEQ multiplex PCR; TCRdb's copy keeps in-frame clones and lacks some. V, J and clone size reflect that table, while D and trimming were determined from the DNA. The sample gives some 240,000 clones, over 70% of which show up once; roughly a tenth is in the top ten. A Seattle source enrolled patients during active infection and followed them longitudinally. Per germline, CDR1 SGHNT and CDR2 YYREEE (reference sequence). CDR3 length: 14 amino acids. Trimming cost V 1 base and J 3 bases, with 9 bases left between them.

The chain employs TRBV5-4 and TRBJ2-3; the D is unclear. Input material: peripheral blood. The receptor was isolated from a woman in her 70s with COVID-19, enrolled during active disease. CDR3 in DNA: TGTGCCAGCAGCTTGTTGCAGAAAACAGATACGCAGTATTTT. Its translation: CASSLLQKTDTQYF.